These 6 T cell receptor beta chains originate from one sample sequenced in a study of CD8 T cells in Susac syndrome. Random hexamers were used to reverse transcribe 0.5 to 1 ug of RNA. TCRdb called the immunoSEQ multiplex PCR reads again in MiXCR, with one record for every CDR3 protein. The data show about 300,000 distinct CDR3 sequences, 85% seen once. The sample was CD8+ T cells from PBMCs. The receptors originated from a human donor with multiple sclerosis.

The CDR3 loop is CASGGEDWYNEQFF. The DNA for the CDR3 is TGTGCTAGTGGGGGGGAGGACTGGTACAATGAGCAGTTCTTC. The chain carries TRBV12-5 and TRBJ2-1; TRBD2 might be the D (6 bases). V lost 6 bases and J 4 bases, leaving 13 bases between the germline ends. Germline V lookup: CDR1 LGHNT, CDR2 FRNRAP. The CDR3 has 14 residues.

The rearrangement links TRBV18 to TRBJ2-1; D remains unclear. V was shortened by 3 bases and J by 5 bases, with 8 bases between the two germline ends. Germline V gene sequence: CDR1 KGHSH, CDR2 LQKENI. The CDR3 spans 13 residues. CDR3 amino acids: CASSPASNNEQFF. The CDR3 DNA reads TGTGCCAGCTCACCGGCCTCAAACAATGAGCAGTTCTTC. Complete variable domain (other parts from reference TRBV18 and TRBJ2-1): NAGVMQNPRHLVRRRGQEARLRCSPMKGHSHVYWYRQLPEEGLKFMVYLQKENIIDESGMPKERFSAEFPKEGPSILRIQQVVRGDSAAYFCASSPASNNEQFFGPGTRLTVL.

The genes are TRBV5-1 and TRBJ2-7, with D possibly being TRBD1 (5 bases). The CDR3 runs 16 residues. Germline loops: CDR1 SGHRS, CDR2 YFSETQ. V gave up 4 bases and J gave up 0 bases, with 17 bases separating them. The CDR3 region has the DNA TGCGCCAGCAGCCCAGGGTGGCGGATCCTCTCCTACGAGCAGTACTTC. Its protein product is CASSPGWRILSYEQYF. The whole variable domain, filled in from reference TRBV5-1 and TRBJ2-7, reads KAGVTQTPRYLIKTRGQQVTLSCSPISGHRSVSWYQQTPGQGLQFLFEYFSETQRNKGNFPGRFSGRQFSNSRSEMNVSTLELGDSALYLCASSPGWRILSYEQYFGPGTRLTVT.

The rearrangement joins TRBV6-2 or TRBV6-3 to TRBJ2-3; 10 bases line up with TRBD2. Per the germline V gene, CDR1 is MNHEY and CDR2 is SVGEGT. Trimming removed 4 bases from V and 4 bases from J; junction bases left unmatched: 5. The CDR3 extends over 15 amino acids. This chain's CDR3 is CASSWLAGVADTQYF. CDR3 sequence (DNA): TGTGCCAGCAGTTGGCTAGCGGGAGTAGCAGATACGCAGTATTTT.

This chain uses TRBV27 with TRBJ1-6, with D perhaps TRBD1 (6 bases). The CDR3 length is 13 residues. Per the germline V gene, CDR1 is MNHEY and CDR2 is SMNVEV (reference sequence). V was pared by 6 bases and J by 6 bases, with 9 bases between. The CDR3: CASRGHFNSPLHF. The CDR3 DNA reads as TGTGCCAGCAGGGGACACTTTAATTCACCCCTCCACTTT.

The chain is built from TRBV4-1 and TRBJ1-4; D not resolved. This CDR3 is 13 amino acids long. Germline CDR1 is MGHRA and CDR2 is YSYEKL. V was cut by 6 bases and J by 5 bases, with 10 bases left in between. CDR3 DNA sequence: TGCGCCAGCAGACGACCTGGAAATGAAAAACTGTTTTTT. It is translated as CASRRPGNEKLFF.